The 6 T cell receptor beta chains reported below all come from one sample, sequenced in a study of blood T cell repertoires in COVID-19 (dated by TCRdb to about 2020). Libraries came from the immunoSEQ multiplex PCR assay. TCRdb re-hosts the immuneACCESS table, in-frame sequences only. Its copies lack some clones; in the studies checked, an unresolved V gene accounts for under half of them, and the cause for the rest is not known. The sample records just under 80,000 clones, 80% of which are singletons. 4.5% to 5.5% of the sample rests with the top ten. Specimen: peripheral blood. Receptor source: a woman aged 70-85 years with acute or convalescent COVID-19.

V gene TRBV27 combines with J gene TRBJ2-1, with D maybe TRBD1 (6 bases). The V end lost 3 bases, the J end lost 12 bases, and 21 bases lay between the germline ends. The CDR3 spans 15 residues. Germline loops: CDR1 MNHEY, CDR2 SMNVEV (reference sequence). The CDR3 coding sequence is TGTGCCAGCAGTTTCGAGAGACAGGCGAGTCTGGGGCAGTTCTTC. Encoded protein: CASSFERQASLGQFF.

V usage is TRBV5-1 and J usage is TRBJ2-7; D possibly corresponds to TRBD2 (6 bases). Germline V gene sequence: CDR1 SGHRS, CDR2 YFSETQ. This CDR3 is built from 13 residues. V was clipped by 0 bases and J by 12 bases, with 16 bases between them. As DNA, the CDR3 is TGCGCCAGCAGCTTGGTCGCAGGGACTGAGAGGTACTTC. Its translation is CASSLVAGTERYF.

The rearrangement joins TRBV9 to TRBJ1-2; the match to TRBD1 covers 7 bases. Germline trimming cut 4 bases from V and 4 bases from J; bases unmatched to any gene: 7. Germline V CDR1 and CDR2: SGDLS, YYNGEE. This CDR3 contains 14 residues. The CDR3 loop reads CASSQTQGVYGYTF. DNA of the CDR3: TGTGCCAGCAGCCAAACCCAGGGGGTCTATGGCTACACCTTC.

The chain carries TRBV5-1 and TRBJ1-5; D might be TRBD1 (6 bases). Germline CDR1 reads SGHRS; CDR2 reads YFSETQ. V dropped 0 bases and J dropped 6 bases, with 13 bases sitting between them. The CDR3 extends over 15 amino acids. The CDR3 sequence is CASSLGPTGSQPQHF. CDR3 in DNA: TGCGCCAGCAGCTTGGGCCCCACAGGGTCTCAGCCCCAGCATTTT. Based on the CDR3 plus reference TRBV5-1 and TRBJ1-5, the full variable domain is KAGVTQTPRYLIKTRGQQVTLSCSPISGHRSVSWYQQTPGQGLQFLFEYFSETQRNKGNFPGRFSGRQFSNSRSEMNVSTLELGDSALYLCASSLGPTGSQPQHFGDGTRLSIL.

The rearrangement joins TRBV7-9 to TRBJ2-1; tentative D call: TRBD1 (7 bases). The CDR3 has 13 amino acids. Trimming left V 8 bases short and J 9 bases short, with 17 bases between. The germline V gene has CDR1 SEHNR and CDR2 FQNEAQ (reference sequence). In nucleotides, the CDR3 is TGTGCCAGCTGGTTGACAGGGAGGAGTGAGCAGTTCTTC. Protein product: CASWLTGRSEQFF.

This clone was picked up a small number of times. This sequence joins TRBV2 and TRBJ2-7, with 9 bases aligning to TRBD2. Germline-derived CDR1 and CDR2 are SNHLY and FYNNEI. V lost 1 base and J lost 2; bases outside the gene matches: 3. This CDR3 region has 15 residues. The CDR3 spells CASSEGAGGPYEQYF. In DNA, the CDR3 is TGTGCCAGCAGTGAAGGGGCGGGGGGGCCCTACGAGCAGTACTTC.